The TCR beta chain under discussion was sequenced for a study of shared T cell receptors in the human thymus. Some clones are missing from TCRdb's copy, which holds only in-frame ones; the method was immunoSEQ multiplex PCR. This table holds 700,000 or so clones, 75% to 90% found once. Germline assignment: CDR1 MNHNY and CDR2 SVGAGI (reference sequence). The CDR3 has 14 amino acids. V was clipped by 6 bases and J by 8 bases; unmatched bases: 10. This sample also belongs to another study, concerning human thymus T cells. This second report adds: It was healthy Finnish infants having corrective surgery for congenital heart defects who were the donors. The source of the thymus tissue was resections taken during corrective heart surgery. Thymic and blood repertoires showed apparently biased V and J gene usage. Unrelated individuals reportedly shared highly overlapping thymic TCR repertoires.

Sequenced: thymocytes. The TCR was taken from a girl less than two years old with a congenital heart defect. The chain employs TRBV6-6 and TRBJ1-2; 9 nucleotides line up with TRBD1. The CDR3 spells CASSPHRGHKGYTF. The CDR3 DNA reads TGTGCCAGCAGCCCACACAGGGGGCATAAGGGCTACACCTTC.